Listed below are T cell receptor beta chains from one sample, sequenced in a study of T-cell memory formation after mild COVID-19. Each CDR3 protein is one row after TCRdb ran MiXCR on the 5' RACE reads. The table records roughly 370,000 distinct CDR3 sequences, approximately 15% of them present only once. Sequenced input: PBMCs or a T cell subset sorted from them (not recorded which). The receptor source for this set is a man aged 18 to 29 who had mild COVID-19 (a few samples of this study predate the infection). Cell type and time point are not known. CDR3s include the opening cysteine and the closing phenylalanine or tryptophan. Each record gives: clone size, V gene, J gene, D gene, CDR3 DNA, CDR3 protein. D genes are given only for firm matches. Rows may omit the clone size; those that give it use once, few, many or a size class.

>few|TRBV12-3/TRBV12-4|TRBJ1-2|TRBD1
TGTGCCAGCAGGGACAGGGTTAACTATGGCTACACCTTC
CASRDRVNYGYTF
>-|TRBV15|TRBJ1-2|-
TGTGCCACCAGCAGAGATCATCTTAGCGGCTACACCTTC
CATSRDHLSGYTF
>-|TRBV12-3/TRBV12-4|TRBJ2-2|TRBD2
TGTGCCAGCAGTGCGACTAGCGGGGGCTCCGGGGAGCTGTTTTTT
CASSATSGGSGELFF
>-|TRBV14|TRBJ1-5|-
TGTGCCAGCAGCCAGGTTGGAGGCAATCAGCCCCAGCATTTT
CASSQVGGNQPQHF
>few|TRBV4-3|TRBJ1-2|-
TGCGCCAGCAGCCAGTCTTACGGCAACTATGGCTACACCTTC
CASSQSYGNYGYTF
>-|TRBV24-1|TRBJ2-2|-
TGTGCCACCTCATCTAACACCGGGGAGCTGTTTTTT
CATSSNTGELFF
>-|TRBV7-4|TRBJ1-5|-
TGTGCCAGCAGCTTAGAGACGTCACCCAATCAGCCCCAGCATTTT
CASSLETSPNQPQHF
>-|TRBV6-1|TRBJ1-2|-
TGTGCCAGCAGGAGAGGTGTGGCAGGGGAAGGCTACACCTTC
CASRRGVAGEGYTF
>-|TRBV18|TRBJ2-1|TRBD1
TGTGCCAGCTCACGTCAGGACAGGGACAATGAGCAGTTCTTC
CASSRQDRDNEQFF
>-|TRBV6-1|TRBJ2-1|-
TGTGCCAGCAGCCAAACGACAGTAGGTGAGCAGTTCTTC
CASSQTTVGEQFF
>few|TRBV6-5|TRBJ2-2|TRBD1
TGTGCCAGCAGTCACGTCCTTCGGACAGGGAACACCGGGGAGCTGTTTTTT
CASSHVLRTGNTGELFF
>-|TRBV30|TRBJ1-1|TRBD1
TGTGCCTGGAGTTTTACAGGGGGCCCTGAAGCTTTCTTT
CAWSFTGGPEAFF
>-|TRBV4-1|TRBJ1-2|-
TGCGCCAGCAGCCAAGCCCACAGGGAGTTTGGCGGCTACACCTTC
CASSQAHREFGGYTF
>-|TRBV5-1|TRBJ2-1|-
TGCGCCAGCAGCCCCCCACCAACGGATGAGCAGTTCTTC
CASSPPPTDEQFF
>-|TRBV4-1|TRBJ1-1|-
TGCGCCAGCAGCCAAGCCATCGATCTATGGACGGCGAACACTGAAGCTTTCTTT
CASSQAIDLWTANTEAFF
>few|TRBV5-1|TRBJ2-1|-
TGCGCCAGCAGCTTGCAGCCGGGGGGCATGACTTATGAGCAGTTCTTC
CASSLQPGGMTYEQFF
>-|TRBV12-3/TRBV12-4|TRBJ1-1|-
TGTGCCAGCAGCTCGGGTGCGGGGGCGAACACTGAAGCTTTCTTT
CASSSGAGANTEAFF
>-|TRBV3-1|TRBJ1-2|-
TGTGCCAGCAGCCAAGGCAGAGGGGAGATCGACGGCTACACCTTC
CASSQGRGEIDGYTF
>few|TRBV7-9|TRBJ2-3|-
TGTGCCAGTATGCATCCGTTAACAGATACGCAGTATTTT
CASMHPLTDTQYF
>few|TRBV27|TRBJ2-4|-
TGTGCCAGCAGTTCGTCCACTGTGGGGGGGGCTCTAGCCAAAAACATTCAGTACTTC
CASSSSTVGGALAKNIQYF
>-|TRBV9|TRBJ2-1|TRBD2
TGTGCCAGCAGCGTAGCTAGCGGGGAATACAATGAGCAGTTCTTC
CASSVASGEYNEQFF
>once|TRBV2|TRBJ1-5|TRBD1
TGTGCCAGCAGACCGGGACAGGCTAAACAGCCCCAGCATTTT
CASRPGQAKQPQHF
>few|TRBV18|TRBJ2-7|-
TGTGCCAGCTCACCACCCGTAGCGTACGAGCAGTACTTC
CASSPPVAYEQYF
>-|TRBV12-3/TRBV12-4|TRBJ2-3|TRBD2
TGTGCCAGCAGTATAGCGGGGGGGCACGCAGATACGCAGTATTTT
CASSIAGGHADTQYF
>few|TRBV20-1|TRBJ1-2|-
TGCAGTGCTTGGACCTCTCAACAAGGCGGCTACACCTTC
CSAWTSQQGGYTF
>-|TRBV2|TRBJ2-7|-
TGTGCCACCACCTCGGGAATCCTACGGGAGCAGTACTTC
CATTSGILREQYF
>-|TRBV7-9|TRBJ1-4|-
TGTGCCAGCAGCTTAGTTGGGGATGTCAATGAAAAACTGTTTTTT
CASSLVGDVNEKLFF
>few|TRBV20-1|TRBJ2-7|TRBD2
TGCAGTGCCCCGCTAGCGGGGAGGAGCTCCTACGAGCAGTACTTC
CSAPLAGRSSYEQYF
>few|TRBV5-1|TRBJ1-3|-
TGCGCCAGCAGCTTGTACGGGGGTAGTGGCGGAAACACCATATATTTT
CASSLYGGSGGNTIYF
>few|TRBV10-3|TRBJ2-3|-
TGTGCCATCAGTCAGAAGGGGGACACGCAGTATTTT
CAISQKGDTQYF
>few|TRBV7-9|TRBJ2-5|-
TGTGCCAGCAGCAACCCCGGGGAGACCCAGTACTTC
CASSNPGETQYF
>few|TRBV5-1|TRBJ2-7|TRBD1
TGCGCCAGCAGTTCCGGGACAGGCGACTACGAGCAGTACTTC
CASSSGTGDYEQYF
>few|TRBV7-9|TRBJ2-3|-
TGTGCCAGCAGCTTTGCGGGGGCAGGAGATACGCAGTATTTT
CASSFAGAGDTQYF
>many|TRBV5-1|TRBJ2-7|TRBD2
TGCGCCAGCAGCTTGGGGCTAGCGGGGTCCTACGAGCAGTACTTC
CASSLGLAGSYEQYF
>-|TRBV3-1|TRBJ1-4|-
TGTGCCAGCAGCCAAGCTTTCAGGGGCAGGCATACAACTAATGAAAAACTGTTTTTT
CASSQAFRGRHTTNEKLFF
>-|TRBV29-1|TRBJ1-2|-
TGCAGCGTTGATCGCCGGGGAGGGATCAACTATGGCTACACCTTC
CSVDRRGGINYGYTF
>-|TRBV7-8|TRBJ1-6|TRBD1
TGTGCCAGCAGCACGTTCGGACAGGGGAATTCACCCCTCCACTTT
CASSTFGQGNSPLHF
>many|TRBV6-5|TRBJ2-3|-
TGTGCCAGCAGTTACTCCAGGGGCACAGATACGCAGTATTTT
CASSYSRGTDTQYF
>-|TRBV20-1|TRBJ2-3|TRBD2
TGCAGTGCTAACCCCCCGCGGGGGGCCCCACCCAAAGATACGCAGTATTTT
CSANPPRGAPPKDTQYF
>-|TRBV20-1|TRBJ2-2|-
TGCAGTGCCCCAAGACAGGCCGACACCGGGGAGCTGTTTTTT
CSAPRQADTGELFF
>many|TRBV5-5|TRBJ2-1|-
TGTGCCAGCCGCATTTCAGGGTCGTTAGGCTCCTACAATGAGCAGTTCTTC
CASRISGSLGSYNEQFF